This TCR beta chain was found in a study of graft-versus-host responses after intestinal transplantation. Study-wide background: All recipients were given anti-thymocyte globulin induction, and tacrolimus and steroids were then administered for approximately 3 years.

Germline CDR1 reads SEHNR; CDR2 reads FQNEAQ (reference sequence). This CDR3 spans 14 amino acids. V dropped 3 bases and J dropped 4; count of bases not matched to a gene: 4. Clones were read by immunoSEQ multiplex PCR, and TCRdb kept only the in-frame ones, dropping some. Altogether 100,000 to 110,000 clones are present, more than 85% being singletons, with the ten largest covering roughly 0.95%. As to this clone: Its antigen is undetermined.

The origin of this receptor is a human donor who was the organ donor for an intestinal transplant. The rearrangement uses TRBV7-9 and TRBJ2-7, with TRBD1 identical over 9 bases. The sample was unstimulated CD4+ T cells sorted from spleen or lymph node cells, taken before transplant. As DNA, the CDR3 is TGTGCCAGCAGCTTGGACAGGGGTGCGTACGAGCAGTACTTC. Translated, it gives CASSLDRGAYEQYF. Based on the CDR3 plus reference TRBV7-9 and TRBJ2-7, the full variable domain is DTGVSQNPRHKITKRGQNVTFRCDPISEHNRLYWYRQTLGQGPEFLTYFQNEAQLEKSRLLSDRFSAERPKGSFSTLEIQRTEQGDSAMYLCASSLDRGAYEQYFGPGTRLTVT.